Many counts were recorded for the clone carrying this T cell receptor beta chain. The antigen is unknown. CDR3 length: 14 residues. The trim removed 7 bases at V and 2 bases at J, leaving 7 bases unmatched. The data were taken from a study of CD8 T cells in ankylosing spondylitis. Notes on the study in general: Reported data indicate significant enrichment of disease-linked clones within matched ankylosing spondylitis synovial fluid. Clones linked with disease were CD8+ and fairly uncommon in the peripheral blood.

MiXCR, applied by TCRdb to the 5' RACE reads, yields one record per CDR3 protein. The table includes roughly 200,000 distinct CDR3 sequences, around 24% detected once. This receptor was identified in a male donor with ankylosing spondylitis or in good health (not recorded which). The sample was blood, either unsorted or a sorted T cell fraction (not recorded which). The rearrangement links TRBV12-3 or TRBV12-4 to TRBJ2-7; 8 nucleotides match TRBD2. The CDR3 DNA is TGTGCCAGCACCACTAGCGGACTTCCCTACGAGCAGTACTTC. Translated, it gives CASTTSGLPYEQYF.